Listed here are 30 T cell receptor beta chains from one sample, sequenced in a study of OX40 agonist ivuxolimab in advanced cancers. Repertoires were generated with immunoSEQ multiplex PCR, while TCRdb's copy carries only in-frame clones and drops some. This repertoire shows tens of thousands of clones, about 87% found once; its top ten account for around 10%. Source: CD4+ or CD8+ T cells sorted from blood, taken in a trial of the OX40 agonist ivuxolimab. The receptor set was obtained from an adult with an advanced solid tumor such as melanoma, head and neck, liver or kidney cancer.

Points on this clone: Other DNA variants within this sample encode the same CDR3. V and J are TRBV4-1 and TRBJ1-1; D is uncertain. Germline lookup yields CDR1 MGHRA and CDR2 YSYEKL. The CDR3 length is 12 residues. Trimming stripped 0 bases from V and 6 bases from J, with 5 bases between. CDR3 DNA: TGCGCCAGCAGCCAAGATAGGGCTGAAGCTTTCTTT. Residues: CASSQDRAEAFF.

This clone has only one observation. The rearrangement joins TRBV27 to TRBJ2-1, with D hard to call. The V end was cut by 6 bases, the J end by 0 bases, with 12 bases between. Germline V gives CDR1 MNHEY, CDR2 SMNVEV (reference sequence). The length of the CDR3 is 15 residues. The CDR3 protein is CASSLTGVSYNEQFF. The CDR3 DNA follows: TGTGCCAGCAGCCTCACGGGTGTCTCCTACAATGAGCAGTTCTTC.

This clone came up once. The junction shows a germline mismatch at one end, possibly a read error. V and J are TRBV7-6 and TRBJ2-7, with 11 bases matching TRBD2. CDR3 length: 14 residues. In germline, CDR1 is SGHVS, CDR2 FNYEAQ. CDR3 sequence: CASSLAGGIHEQYF. The CDR3 DNA is TGTGCCAGCAGCCTAGCGGGAGGAATCCACGAGCAGTACTTC.

This clone has just a few counts. This chain links TRBV30 with TRBJ1-6, with D uncertain. Germline V gene sequence: CDR1 GTSNPN, CDR2 SVGIG (reference sequence). V was shortened by 2 bases and J by 0 bases, with 20 bases between the two germline ends. The CDR3 has 19 residues. The CDR3 DNA is TGTGCCTGGAGTTCCCTCCTAGAGGGTTCCAGCTCCTATAATTCACCCCTCCACTTT. This sequence encodes CAWSSLLEGSSSYNSPLHF.

This chain joins TRBV7-6 and TRBJ2-1; D possibly corresponds to TRBD1 (5 bases). Trimming took off 1 base at V and 0 bases at J, with 10 bases between the two ends. CDR1 is SGHVS, CDR2 FNYEAQ, per germline. This CDR3 has 16 residues. The DNA for the CDR3 is TGTGCCAGCAGCTTAGTAGGGGAAAGCTCCTACAATGAGCAGTTCTTC. It codes for CASSLVGESSYNEQFF. Full variable domain (missing parts from reference TRBV7-6 and TRBJ2-1): GAGVSQSPRYKVTKRGQDVALRCDPISGHVSLYWYRQALGQGPEFLTYFNYEAQQDKSGLPNDRFSAERPEGSISTLTIQRTEQRDSAMYRCASSLVGESSYNEQFFGPGTRLTVL.

The V and J genes are TRBV30 and TRBJ1-2, with 11 bases fitting TRBD1. There are 12 residues in the CDR3. Germline CDR1 GTSNPN, CDR2 SVGIG (reference sequence). After removal of 5 bases from V and 8 bases from J, the junction contained 4 bases not matched to a gene. The CDR3 sequence: CAWGDRGSGYTF. The DNA for the CDR3 is TGTGCCTGGGGGGACAGGGGGTCCGGCTACACCTTC.

On this clone itself: This sample also contains other DNA sequences that code for the same CDR3. This chain connects TRBV6-5 to TRBJ2-7; D is undetermined. CDR1 and CDR2 (germline): MNHEY, SVGAGI. The V end was cut by 2 bases, the J end by 6 bases, with 5 bases between. The CDR3 is 11 amino acids. In DNA form, the CDR3 reads TGTGCCAGCAGTTACGGCGGCGAGCAGTACTTC. Protein sequence: CASSYGGEQYF.

The rearrangement uses TRBV28 and TRBJ1-6, with 9 bases aligning to TRBD1. The CDR3 has 16 amino acids. After removal of 0 bases from V and 4 bases from J, the junction contained 1 base not matched to a gene. Germline V gives CDR1 MDHEN, CDR2 SYDVKM. The CDR3 DNA reads TGTGCCAGCAGTTTATGGGACAGGGGTTATAATTCACCCCTCCACTTT. It yields the protein CASSLWDRGYNSPLHF. Drawing the rest from reference TRBV28 and TRBJ1-6, the complete variable domain is DVKVTQSSRYLVKRTGEKVFLECVQDMDHENMFWYRQDPGLGLRLIYFSYDVKMKEKGDIPEGYSVSREKKERFSLILESASTNQTSMYLCASSLWDRGYNSPLHFGNGTRLTVT.

The rearrangement uses TRBV5-4 and TRBJ1-1; D is uncertain. This CDR3 contains 12 residues. Trimming pared 3 bases from V and 11 bases from J, leaving 14 bases between. Germline V gene sequence: CDR1 SGHNT, CDR2 YYREEE (reference sequence). Written as DNA, the CDR3 is TGTGCCAGCAGCTCAGCGGACGTTGGGGCTTTCTTT. As protein: CASSSADVGAFF. The full variable domain, rest sourced from reference TRBV5-4 and TRBJ1-1, is ETGVTQSPTHLIKTRGQQVTLRCSSQSGHNTVSWYQQALGQGPQFIFQYYREEENGRGNFPPRFSGLQFPNYSSELNVNALELDDSALYLCASSSADVGAFFGQGTRLTVV.

V usage is TRBV19 and J usage is TRBJ1-2; the D is unclear. Trimming left V 3 bases short and J 0 bases short, with 8 bases between. Per germline, CDR1 LNHDA and CDR2 SQIVND (reference sequence). The CDR3 length is 14 residues. This CDR3 reads CASSMERANYGYTF. The CDR3 coding sequence is TGTGCCAGTAGTATGGAAAGAGCTAACTATGGCTACACCTTC.

The V gene is TRBV10-3, the J gene TRBJ2-1; D possibly corresponds to TRBD2 (5 bases). CDR1 and CDR2 from the germline V gene are ENHRY and SYGVKD. Trimming pared 3 bases from V and 6 bases from J, leaving 9 bases between. This CDR3 region has 13 residues. The CDR3 reads CAISEKLVNEQFF. CDR3 nucleotide sequence: TGTGCCATCAGTGAAAAACTAGTCAATGAGCAGTTCTTC.

This clone was seen just once. The chain has TRBV27 and TRBJ1-4; D call uncertain. CDR1 is MNHEY, CDR2 SMNVEV, per germline (reference sequence). The CDR3 has 14 amino acids. V lost 4 bases, J lost 8 bases, and 14 bases lay in between. The chain's CDR3 is CASSSFGLGEKLFF. CDR3 coding DNA: TGTGCCAGCAGTTCCTTTGGGTTAGGGGAAAAACTGTTTTTT. The full variable domain, rest sourced from reference TRBV27 and TRBJ1-4, is EAQVTQNPRYLITVTGKKLTVTCSQNMNHEYMSWYRQDPGLGLRQIYYSMNVEVTDKGDVPEGYKVSRKEKRNFPLILESPSPNQTSLYFCASSSFGLGEKLFFGSGTQLSVL.

The genes are TRBV7-9 and TRBJ2-1; 9 bases are a match to TRBD2. With 4 bases clipped from V and 8 bases from J, the junction kept 12 bases outside the gene matches. CDR3 length equals 16 residues. The germline gives CDR1 SEHNR, CDR2 FQNEAQ (reference sequence). This CDR3 is CASSSRLGGREDEQFF. The CDR3 coding sequence is TGTGCCAGCAGCTCCCGGTTAGGCGGGAGGGAGGATGAGCAGTTCTTC.

The chain combines TRBV29-1 with TRBJ2-7, with 7 bases identical to TRBD1. The CDR3 is 14 residues long. The germline V gene has CDR1 SQVTM and CDR2 ANQGSEA. Trimming removed 7 bases from V and 2 bases from J; junction bases left unmatched: 11. The chain's CDR3 is CSAGLRGYAYEQYF. The DNA of the CDR3 is TGCAGCGCCGGCCTCAGGGGGTACGCCTACGAGCAGTACTTC.

This chain connects TRBV27 to TRBJ1-5; D gene ambiguous. CDR1 MNHEY and CDR2 SMNVEV come from the germline V gene (reference sequence). The CDR3 totals 13 residues. Deletions cut 1 base from V and 2 bases from J, with 3 bases between. CDR3 nucleotides: TGTGCCAGCAGTTTATTACGCAATCAGCCCCAGCATTTT. Residues: CASSLLRNQPQHF.

This chain links TRBV28 with TRBJ2-1; the D gene is possibly TRBD2 (6 bases). V lost 3 bases to trimming and J lost 7 bases, with 16 bases between them. From germline, CDR1 is MDHEN and CDR2 SYDVKM. CDR3 length: 15 amino acids. The CDR3 loop is CASSLELAGGNEQFF. The CDR3 nucleotides are TGTGCCAGCAGTTTGGAACTAGCAGGTGGGAATGAGCAGTTCTTC.

This clone was seen only a few times. CDR3: CASSQAPAYVPPLHF. The CDR3 DNA reads as TGTGCCAGCAGCCAAGCCCCGGCCTACGTCCCACCCCTCCACTTT. The gene calls are TRBV14 and TRBJ1-6; D is unclear. The CDR3 contains 15 residues. V dropped 1 base and J dropped 11 bases, with 15 bases sitting between them. Germline loops: CDR1 SGHDN, CDR2 FVKESK.

This clone appeared a single time. The rearrangement joins TRBV11-2 to TRBJ2-1; D unclear. Germline CDR1 SGHAT, CDR2 FQNNGV. The CDR3 totals 13 residues. V lost 5 bases and J lost 8, with 13 bases in between. Here the CDR3 DNA reads TGTGCCAGCAGCCCCAACTATCAGGATGAGCAGTTCTTC. It encodes CASSPNYQDEQFF. Filled out from reference TRBV11-2 and TRBJ2-1, the complete variable domain reads EAGVAQSPRYKIIEKRQSVAFWCNPISGHATLYWYQQILGQGPKLLIQFQNNGVVDDSQLPKDRFSAERLKGVDSTLKIQPAKLEDSAVYLCASSPNYQDEQFFGPGTRLTVL.

This rearrangement joins TRBV4-1 to TRBJ1-1; perhaps TRBD1 as D (5 bases). This CDR3 spans 16 amino acids. CDR1 is MGHRA and CDR2 is YSYEKL in the germline V gene. Deletions cut 0 bases from V and 6 bases from J, with 17 bases between. The DNA for the CDR3 is TGCGCCAGCAGCCAAGAATTTCGGCCAGCGGGACCTGAAGCTTTCTTT. It codes for CASSQEFRPAGPEAFF.

The J gene is TRBJ2-3, the V gene TRBV4-1, with 10 bases aligning to TRBD2. Per germline, CDR1 MGHRA and CDR2 YSYEKL. V gave up 3 bases and J gave up 0 bases; unmatched junction bases: 9. This CDR3 comprises 18 residues. This chain's CDR3 is CASSHTRTSGLSTDTQYF. CDR3 bases: TGCGCCAGCAGCCATACCAGGACTAGCGGATTAAGCACAGATACGCAGTATTTT.

V and J are TRBV4-3 and TRBJ1-5; 7 bases match TRBD1. This CDR3 is 15 amino acids long. Germline V lookup: CDR1 LGHNA, CDR2 YSLEER. The V segment lost 3 bases and the J segment 0 bases; nucleotides outside the gene matches: 2. CDR3 region: CASSQGTVSNQPQHF. CDR3 sequence (DNA): TGCGCCAGCAGCCAGGGGACAGTTAGCAATCAGCCCCAGCATTTT.

The V call is TRBV15, the J call TRBJ1-3; D may be TRBD1 (5 bases). V was shortened by 5 bases and J by 3 bases, with 14 bases between the two germline ends. The germline V gene has CDR1 LNHNV and CDR2 YYDKDF (reference sequence). This CDR3 is built from 15 residues. The CDR3 bases are TGTGCCACCAGCCAAGGGGCGGGGAGTGGAAACACCATATATTTT. This gives the protein CATSQGAGSGNTIYF.

This chain joins TRBV4-1 and TRBJ2-7; 7 bases are a match to TRBD2. CDR1 is MGHRA and CDR2 is YSYEKL in the germline V gene. V was clipped by 1 base and J by 5 bases; unmatched bases: 8. The CDR3 totals 15 residues. The CDR3 sequence: CASSQGSGTTHEQYF. CDR3 DNA sequence: TGCGCCAGCAGCCAAGGATCCGGGACTACCCACGAGCAGTACTTC.

This clone is a singleton in its sample. The V and J genes are TRBV6-5 and TRBJ1-2; possibly TRBD1 for D (5 bases). The CDR3 extends over 14 amino acids. Trimming cost V 0 bases and J 4 bases, with 9 bases left between them. Germline-derived CDR1 and CDR2 are MNHEY and SVGAGI. The CDR3 DNA sequence: TGTGCCAGCAGTTACTCGAACAGGTTCTATGGCTACACCTTC. Translation gives CASSYSNRFYGYTF.

V is TRBV7-6 and J is TRBJ2-1, with D possibly matching TRBD1 (7 bases). V was shortened by 5 bases and J by 3 bases, with 14 bases between the two germline ends. The CDR3 contains 15 residues. Per germline, CDR1 SGHVS and CDR2 FNYEAQ. The CDR3 loop is CASSQGGGIYNEQFF. The CDR3 coding sequence is TGTGCCAGCAGCCAAGGGGGCGGGATCTACAATGAGCAGTTCTTC.

This chain connects TRBV2 to TRBJ2-2, with a possible D match to TRBD1 (6 bases). There are 17 residues in the CDR3. Germline V gene data show CDR1 as SNHLY and CDR2 as FYNNEI. Trimming removed 5 bases from V and 0 bases from J, with 16 bases in between. CDR3 residues: CASSPGTPNANTGELFF. As DNA, the CDR3 is TGTGCCAGCAGTCCCGGGACACCCAACGCGAACACCGGGGAGCTGTTTTTT.

The rearrangement joins TRBV10-3 to TRBJ1-4; D is undetermined. The CDR3 runs to 14 residues. CDR1 and CDR2 (germline): ENHRY, SYGVKD. Between the trimmed V and J ends, which lost 0 bases and 5 bases, there was a span of 7 bases. In nucleotides, the CDR3 is TGTGCCATCAGTGAGTCGACGGAAAATGAAAAACTGTTTTTT. Its protein product is CAISESTENEKLFF.

This clone came up once. The chain is built from TRBV28 and TRBJ2-7; 14 bases are shared with TRBD2. Per germline, CDR1 MDHEN and CDR2 SYDVKM. The length of the CDR3 is 17 residues. V shed 2 bases, J shed 5 bases, and the junction held 8 bases outside the gene matches. CDR3 loop: CASSLGLAGGPRDEQYF. The DNA of the CDR3 is TGTGCCAGCAGTTTAGGACTAGCGGGGGGCCCGAGGGACGAGCAGTACTTC.

The chain joins TRBV7-9 to TRBJ2-7; no clear D gene. The CDR3 has 12 residues. Between the trimmed V and J ends, which lost 5 bases and 3 bases, there was a span of 8 bases. Germline V gives CDR1 SEHNR, CDR2 FQNEAQ (reference sequence). CDR3 region: CASSVVRYEQYF. CDR3 DNA: TGTGCCAGCAGCGTGGTCCGCTACGAGCAGTACTTC.

The chain uses TRBV25-1 and TRBJ1-1; tentatively, D is TRBD1 (5 bases). Germline values: CDR1 MGHDK, CDR2 SYGVNS. The CDR3 loop spans 11 amino acids. V was pared by 8 bases and J by 5 bases, with 9 bases between. The CDR3 here is CASAGGTEAFF. In DNA form, the CDR3 reads TGTGCCAGCGCCGGGGGTACTGAAGCTTTCTTT. Full variable domain (remainder filled in from reference TRBV25-1 and TRBJ1-1): EADIYQTPRYLVIGTGKKITLECSQTMGHDKMYWYQQDPGMELHLIHYSYGVNSTEKGDLSSESTVSRIRTEHFPLTLESARPSHTSQYLCASAGGTEAFFGQGTRLTVV.